Below, 23 T cell receptor beta chains from the same sample are listed, as sequenced in a study of T cell responses to AZD1222 COVID-19 vaccine (dated by TCRdb to 2020 to 2023). What this sample's time point label stands for: about 28 days (+/-7) after the second vaccine dose. Library method: the immunoSEQ multiplex PCR assay. The immuneACCESS repertoire file appears here via TCRdb, limited to in-frame rearrangements. These files lack a portion of the clones; in checked studies, under half of the deficit traces to unresolved V genes, and the cause of the others is not known. In all, the sample holds under 150,000 clones, and about nine tenths of those were seen once. Of the sample, 1.5% to 2% is held by the ten largest clones. The starting material was peripheral blood, obtained 28 days after the second AZD1222 dose. All receptors come from an adult who received the AZD1222 COVID-19 vaccine.

The chain carries TRBV28 and TRBJ1-5; no definite D call. The V and J ends lost 6 bases and 0 bases respectively, with 12 bases between them. Germline CDR1 MDHEN, CDR2 SYDVKM. The CDR3 has 15 residues. DNA for the CDR3: TGTGCCAGCAGCCAACCAGGCACTAGCAATCAGCCCCAGCATTTT. Its translation is CASSQPGTSNQPQHF.

The V and J genes are TRBV25-1 and TRBJ2-1; possibly TRBD2 for D (6 bases). V was trimmed by 3 bases and J by 7 bases, leaving 19 bases between them. CDR1 is MGHDK, CDR2 SYGVNS, per germline. The CDR3 spans 16 residues. CDR3 sequence reads: CASSDPAGRSVNEQFF. For the CDR3, the DNA is TGTGCCAGCAGTGATCCCGCGGGAAGGTCTGTTAATGAGCAGTTCTTC.

V usage is TRBV5-1 and J usage is TRBJ2-3, with 8 bases that match TRBD1. The V gene end was trimmed by 0 bases and the J gene end by 3 bases; junction bases not matched to a gene: 0. The CDR3 has 14 residues. Germline loops: CDR1 SGHRS, CDR2 YFSETQ. The CDR3 nucleotides are TGCGCCAGCAGCTTGGGGACAGGGACAGATACGCAGTATTTT. Amino acid sequence: CASSLGTGTDTQYF.

This clone is a singleton in its sample. The chain joins TRBV7-8 to TRBJ1-5, with D perhaps TRBD1 (5 bases). Germline V lookup: CDR1 SGHVS, CDR2 FQNEAQ. The CDR3 spans 15 residues. The V and J ends lost 0 bases and 0 bases respectively, with 6 bases between them. CDR3 amino acids: CASSLARASNQPQHF. DNA for the CDR3: TGTGCCAGCAGCTTAGCCAGGGCTAGCAATCAGCCCCAGCATTTT.

Relative to its sample, this clone is medium-sized. The chain carries TRBV7-3 and TRBJ2-7, with TRBD1 matching over 10 bases. Germline V gene lookup returns CDR1 SGHTA and CDR2 FQGTGA. V shed 5 bases, J shed 6 bases, and the junction held 1 base outside the gene matches. The CDR3 is 12 residues long. DNA of the CDR3: TGTGCCAGCAGCCGGGACAGGGGCGAGCAGTACTTC. Its protein is CASSRDRGEQYF.

The rearrangement joins TRBV5-1 to TRBJ2-3; TRBD1 might be the D (5 bases). Trimming took 5 bases from V and 3 from J, leaving 13 bases between them. The CDR3 runs 14 residues. CDR1 and CDR2 (germline): SGHRS, YFSETQ. CDR3 DNA: TGCGCCAGCAGGGGGCTGCAGGGAACAGATACGCAGTATTTT. This gives the protein CASRGLQGTDTQYF.

The V gene is TRBV20-1, the J gene TRBJ1-2; D uncertain. The germline V gene encodes CDR1 DFQATT and CDR2 SNEGSKA (reference sequence). Trimming took off 3 bases at V and 1 base at J, with 9 bases between the two ends. CDR3 size: 13 residues. CDR3 sequence reads: CSASMTVNYGYTF. As DNA, the CDR3 is TGCAGTGCTAGTATGACGGTTAACTATGGCTACACCTTC.

This clone was seen a handful of times. The J gene is TRBJ1-4, the V gene TRBV6-5; D call uncertain. The V and J ends lost 6 bases and 7 bases respectively, with 9 bases between them. The CDR3 length is 12 residues. Germline assignment: CDR1 MNHEY and CDR2 SVGAGI. The chain's CDR3 is CASRGPSEKLFF. The CDR3 coding sequence is TGTGCCAGCAGAGGACCGAGTGAAAAACTGTTTTTT.

This chain links TRBV6-6 with TRBJ1-1; D remains unclear. The V gene lost 7 bases and the J gene lost 6 bases, with 15 bases spanning the gap. Germline-derived CDR1 and CDR2 are MNHNY and SVGAGI (reference sequence). The CDR3 has 13 residues. The CDR3 DNA reads as TGTGCCAGCACACTTCTAGAAGGGCCTGAAGCTTTCTTT. Its protein product is CASTLLEGPEAFF.

The rearrangement joins TRBV19 to TRBJ2-3; the D call may be TRBD1 or TRBD2 (6 bases each). Germline V gene sequence: CDR1 LNHDA, CDR2 SQIVND (reference sequence). There are 14 residues in the CDR3. Trimming left V 7 bases short and J 0 bases short, with 11 bases between. Here the CDR3 reads CASNGGGSTDTQYF. In DNA form, the CDR3 reads TGTGCCAGTAATGGAGGGGGAAGCACAGATACGCAGTATTTT.

The chain couples TRBV7-2 to TRBJ1-2; D is unresolved. The CDR3 covers 14 residues. Germline V lookup: CDR1 SGHTA, CDR2 FQGNSA. Trimming removed 1 base from V and 1 base from J, with 7 bases in between. The CDR3 spells CASSLVQINYGYTF. The DNA for the CDR3 is TGTGCCAGCAGCTTAGTACAGATTAACTATGGCTACACCTTC. The entire variable domain, with the rest obtained from reference TRBV7-2 and TRBJ1-2, is as follows: GAGVSQSPSNKVTEKGKDVELRCDPISGHTALYWYRQSLGQGLEFLIYFQGNSAPDKSGLPSDRFSAERTGGSVSTLTIQRTQQEDSAVYLCASSLVQINYGYTFGSGTRLTVV.

CDR3 in amino acids: CASSSPGLAGGNRAYEQYV. The CDR3 DNA is TGTGCCAGCAGCTCGCCGGGACTAGCGGGGGGCAATAGAGCCTACGAGCAGTACGTC. The rearrangement links TRBV5-6 to TRBJ2-7; 15 nucleotides agree with TRBD2. The CDR3 runs to 19 residues. Looked up from germline, CDR1 is SGHDT and CDR2 is YYEEEE. V dropped 3 bases and J dropped 2; count of bases not matched to a gene: 12.

The V and J genes are TRBV10-2 and TRBJ2-1, with TRBD2 matching 7 bases. Germline V lookup: CDR1 WSHSY, CDR2 SAAADI. This CDR3 has 15 amino acids. V shed 7 bases, J shed 5 bases, and the junction held 11 bases outside the gene matches. The CDR3: CASTPSGTTNNEQFF. The CDR3 DNA sequence: TGCGCCAGCACCCCGTCCGGGACTACAAACAATGAGCAGTTCTTC.

The CDR3 here is CATSALAGRTYEQYF. The DNA of the CDR3 is TGTGCCACCAGCGCTCTAGCGGGACGGACCTACGAGCAGTACTTC. The chain has TRBV15 and TRBJ2-7; 9 bases are shared with TRBD2. From germline, CDR1 is LNHNV and CDR2 YYDKDF (reference sequence). The CDR3 consists of 15 residues. V shed 5 bases, J shed 2 bases, and the junction held 7 bases outside the gene matches.

The chain recombines TRBV30 with TRBJ1-2; D gene ambiguous. The V gene lost 8 bases and the J gene lost 7 bases, with 11 bases spanning the gap. The germline CDR1 and CDR2 sequences are GTSNPN and SVGIG (reference sequence). The CDR3 is made up of 10 amino acids. This CDR3 is CAIRTSGYTF. CDR3 nucleotide sequence: TGTGCCATCCGGACTTCTGGCTACACCTTC. Full variable domain (outside the CDR3, taken from reference TRBV30 and TRBJ1-2): SQTIHQWPATLVQPVGSPLSLECTVEGTSNPNLYWYRQAAGRGLQLLFYSVGIGQISSEVPQNLSASRPQDRQFILSSKKLLLSDSGFYLCAIRTSGYTFGSGTRLTVV.

The chain is built from TRBV20-1 and TRBJ2-7, with a weak D call TRBD1 (6 bases). The CDR3 runs to 11 residues. V was cut by 3 bases and J by 7 bases, with 10 bases left in between. The germline V gene encodes CDR1 DFQATT and CDR2 SNEGSKA (reference sequence). CDR3 DNA: TGCAGTGCTAGCAGGGGTGGAGAGCAGTACTTC. Protein sequence: CSASRGGEQYF.

The V and J genes are TRBV2 and TRBJ1-4; a weak D match, TRBD1 (5 bases). The CDR3 length is 14 residues. CDR1 and CDR2 (germline): SNHLY, FYNNEI. V was cut by 3 bases and J by 7 bases, with 12 bases left in between. The CDR3 coding sequence is TGTGCCAGCAGTGAGGCAGGGCTGGCTGAAAAACTGTTTTTT. It specifies CASSEAGLAEKLFF.

J is TRBJ1-2 and V is TRBV6-5, with D uncertain. CDR1 MNHEY and CDR2 SVGAGI come from the germline V gene. This CDR3 spans 11 amino acids. V was shortened by 6 bases and J by 4 bases, with 6 bases between the two germline ends. The chain's CDR3 is CASSSSYGYTF. CDR3 nucleotide sequence: TGTGCCAGCAGCTCCTCCTATGGCTACACCTTC.

V gene TRBV11-3 combines with J gene TRBJ2-2; no clear D. The germline V and J ends were trimmed by 3 bases and 13 bases, with 12 bases remaining between them. The CDR3 covers 12 residues. Germline-derived CDR1 and CDR2 are SGHNT and YENEEA. The CDR3 nucleotides are TGTGCCAGCAGCTTCGGAAAGGGCAGGCTGTTTTTT. Amino acids: CASSFGKGRLFF.

The DNA for the CDR3 is TGTGCCAGTACCACGGCAAGGGGCCGACGAAACACCATATATTTT. Its translation is CASTTARGRRNTIYF. The rearrangement joins TRBV19 to TRBJ1-3, with a weak D call TRBD1 (5 bases). The germline V gene has CDR1 LNHDA and CDR2 SQIVND (reference sequence). This CDR3 is 15 amino acids long. V shed 7 bases and J shed 5 bases, with 18 bases lying between them.

V gene TRBV11-2 combines with J gene TRBJ2-7, with 10 positions matching TRBD2. CDR1 and CDR2 (germline): SGHAT, FQNNGV. This CDR3 comprises 19 residues. After removal of 5 bases from V and 4 bases from J, the junction contained 20 bases not matched to a gene. The CDR3 reads CASSPPPEREGPPLYEQYF. The CDR3 nucleotides are TGTGCCAGCAGCCCCCCCCCGGAGCGGGAGGGCCCCCCCTTGTACGAGCAGTACTTC.

CDR3 sequence: CASSYPRQNTEAFF. CDR3 nucleotides: TGTGCCAGCAGTTACCCCCGACAGAACACTGAAGCTTTCTTT. V and J are TRBV6-2 or TRBV6-3 and TRBJ1-1, with no clear D. From germline, CDR1 is MNHEY and CDR2 SVGEGT. Trimming pared 2 bases from V and 1 base from J, leaving 8 bases between. The CDR3 length is 14 residues.

The rearrangement links TRBV5-1 to TRBJ2-1, with D perhaps given as TRBD1 or TRBD2 (5 bases each). V lost 2 bases to trimming and J lost 2 bases, with 8 bases between them. Germline V gives CDR1 SGHRS, CDR2 YFSETQ. The CDR3 has 14 residues. The CDR3 coding sequence is TGCGCCAGCAGCTTACGGGACCCCTACAATGAGCAGTTCTTC. Encoded protein: CASSLRDPYNEQFF.